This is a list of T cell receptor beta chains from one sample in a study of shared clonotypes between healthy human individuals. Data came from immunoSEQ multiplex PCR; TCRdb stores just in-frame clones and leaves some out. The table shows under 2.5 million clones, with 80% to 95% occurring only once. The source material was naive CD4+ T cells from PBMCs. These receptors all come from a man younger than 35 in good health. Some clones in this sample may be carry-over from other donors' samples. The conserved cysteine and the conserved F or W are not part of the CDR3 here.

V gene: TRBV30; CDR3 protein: AWTHSFEQF
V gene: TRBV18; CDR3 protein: ASSPDRDHTEAF
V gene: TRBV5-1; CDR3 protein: ASSFDGTGGGYT
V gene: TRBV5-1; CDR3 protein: ASSLQRDNEQF
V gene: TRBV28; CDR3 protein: ASSNAGQPQH
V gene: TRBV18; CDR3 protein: ASSPPFSGRSTDTQY
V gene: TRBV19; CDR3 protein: ASSIEGRGNTEAF
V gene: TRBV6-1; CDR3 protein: ASRDNRDEQF
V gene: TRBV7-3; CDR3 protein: ASSPGLVSYEQY
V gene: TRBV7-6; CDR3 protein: ASRSRGSADTQY
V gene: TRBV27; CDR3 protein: ASSPTGGAYQPQH
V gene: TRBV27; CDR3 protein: ASSFGAGPSVEQY
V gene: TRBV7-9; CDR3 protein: ASREGRAFYNEQF
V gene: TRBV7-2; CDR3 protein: ASSLVSQGVYEQY
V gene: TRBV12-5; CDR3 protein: ASGYQRGPNTGELF
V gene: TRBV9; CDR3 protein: ASSATPGLAGGPGTQY
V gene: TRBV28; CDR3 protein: ASSYAGSSYNEQF
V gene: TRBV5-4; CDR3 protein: ASSLTTQAGELF
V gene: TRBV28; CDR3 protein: ASIWGTGVYQPQH
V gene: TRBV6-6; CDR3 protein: ASSPSEGRQNNEQF
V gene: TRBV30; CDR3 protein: AWSDTYGETQY
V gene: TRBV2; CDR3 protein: ASSVRGRGSYNEQF
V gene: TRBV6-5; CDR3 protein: ASSYSKNSWRGYT
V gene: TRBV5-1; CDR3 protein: ASSPVDREGAGELF
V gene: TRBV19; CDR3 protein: ASKPHENTEAF
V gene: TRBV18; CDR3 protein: ASSETVAYEQY
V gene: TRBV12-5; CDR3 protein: ASGVGSNTEAF
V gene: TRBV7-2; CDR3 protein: ASSLRSTYNEQF
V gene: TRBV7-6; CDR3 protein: ASSQTMPGGQF
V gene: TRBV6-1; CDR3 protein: ASTSGTGFTGELF
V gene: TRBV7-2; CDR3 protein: ASSLARVGQPQH
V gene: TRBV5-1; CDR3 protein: ASSLVGQSTNEKLF
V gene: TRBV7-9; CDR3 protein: ASSLRGSGNYNEQF
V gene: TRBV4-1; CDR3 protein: ASSQGIPGTGYT
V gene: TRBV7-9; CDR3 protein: ASSSGLAGKETQY
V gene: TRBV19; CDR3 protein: ASSMGQGAEAF
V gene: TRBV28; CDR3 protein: ASSRQGAGEKLF
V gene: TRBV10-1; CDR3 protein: ASSGTQGNYEQY
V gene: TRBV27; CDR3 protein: ASSLTPGQGSAF
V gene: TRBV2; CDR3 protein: ASRGDGGLNTEAF
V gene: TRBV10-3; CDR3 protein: AIRGGNPNEKLF
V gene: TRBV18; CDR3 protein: ASSRGQARTNEKLF
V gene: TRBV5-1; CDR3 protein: ASSPGTEVWGYT
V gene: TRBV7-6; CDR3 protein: ASSLVGPDTQY
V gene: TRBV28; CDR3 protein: ASSPGRWEQY
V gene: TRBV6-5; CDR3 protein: ASSAGTASYEQY
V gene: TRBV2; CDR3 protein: ASNMNQGETQY
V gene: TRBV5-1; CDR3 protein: ASGRRGLAGGESVPLGEQF
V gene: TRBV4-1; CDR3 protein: ASRLSGRGDTQY
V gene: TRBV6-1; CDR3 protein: ASSEVIGRQPQH
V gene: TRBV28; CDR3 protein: ASSRDSYNEQF